This TCR beta chain stems from a study of OX40 agonist ivuxolimab in advanced cancers. Looking at the study overall: The costimulatory receptor OX40 (CD134) was targeted by ivuxolimab, a fully human IgG2 agonistic monoclonal antibody. Among the 52 dose-escalation patients, roughly 20 had hepatocellular carcinoma, about 15 melanoma, 9 renal cell carcinoma and 9 head and neck cancer. Prior anti-PD-1, anti-PD-L1 or anti-CTLA-4 therapy was permitted, and about two fifths of dose-escalation patients had received checkpoint inhibitors. In the dose-escalation cohort, more than 75% of patients were male, and the mean age was approximately 55 years, with a range of about 20 to 79. Partial responses were achieved by three dose-escalation patients, of whom one had hepatocellular carcinoma and two had cutaneous melanoma. The paper covers the monotherapy dose-escalation part of the phase I ivuxolimab trial, which included N of about 56 patients. The purpose of peripheral TCRbeta sequencing was to test whether ivuxolimab changed TCR sequence diversity and led to clonal T-cell expansion. Intravenous ivuxolimab was administered to patients every 2 weeks at six dose levels: 0.01, 0.1, 0.3, 1.5, 3 and 10 mg/kg.

To sequence the TCRbeta CDR3 region, genomic DNA was isolated from the sorted cells. TCRbeta CDR3 regions were sequenced using the immunoSEQ Assay. TCRdb provides this immuneACCESS table in a form limited to in-frame rearrangements. Some clones are lacking; in checked studies, under half of them reflect an unresolved V gene, and why the rest are absent is not known. The sample includes almost 80,000 clones, with roughly 80% observed a single time. The top ten clones comprise 0.4% to 0.55% of the sample. Patients with autoimmune disease history or receiving systemic immunosuppression were excluded from the trial. Peripheral blood for TCR sequencing was collected from all dose cohorts at baseline, on cycle 4 day 1, and on cycle 7 day 1. The samples were drawn from a first-in-human, open-label, multicenter phase I dose-escalation trial of ivuxolimab. The trial enrolled adults with locally advanced or metastatic head and neck squamous cell, hepatocellular, melanoma or renal cell carcinoma. Before TCR sequencing, CD4+ and CD8+ T cells were separately sorted from peripheral blood.

On this clone: It lacks a known antigen. The input lacks base qualities; no much larger clone sits a single base away.

The CDR3 sequence holds 17 residues, the cysteine and phenylalanine included. CDR3 DNA is the only sequence kept; it has 51 bases, read in frame from the first base. In the germline V gene, CDR1 corresponds to SGDLS and CDR2 to YYNGEE. The V end gives up 0 bases and the J end 6 bases, leaving 10 bases in the junction not matched to a gene. Points the paper makes about the study in general: In the 0.1-3.0 mg/kg groups, partial responders had among the lowest normalized peripheral clonal expansion, particularly in CD8+ T cells. At doses of 0.1 to 3.0 mg/kg, clonal expansion of both CD4+ and CD8+ blood T cells was observed from baseline to week 6. After ivuxolimab, CD8+ T cells had more expanded clones than CD4+ T cells on average. Antigen specificity was not determined for the clonally expanded peripheral T cells. Low levels of normalized T-cell clonal expansion were also seen in some nonresponding patients.

This specimen consisted of CD4+ or CD8+ T cells sorted from blood, obtained in a trial of the OX40 agonist ivuxolimab. The chain joins TRBV9 to TRBJ1-5, and 9 junction bases match TRBD1. The sequence was collected from an adult with an advanced solid tumor such as melanoma, head and neck, liver or kidney cancer. The CDR3 protein is CASSVGGQGRTGQPQHF. The base sequence is TGTGCCAGCAGCGTAGGTGGACAGGGGCGGACTGGTCAGCCCCAGCATTTT.